This entry is about one T cell receptor beta chain. Its antigen is undetermined. The germline CDR1 and CDR2 sequences are MNHEY and SVGAGI. This CDR3 has 15 amino acids. After removal of 6 bases from V and 1 base from J, the junction contained 4 bases not matched to a gene. The data originate from a study of breast tumors, draining lymph nodes, adjacent tissues. TCRdb recomputed calls from the multiplex PCR reads with MiXCR, one row per CDR3 protein. The sample shows about 110,000 distinct CDR3 sequences, more than 30% of them seen only once. Whole-study findings and limits: Luminal-like breast cancer showed significantly higher tumor–nontumor repertoire similarity than basal-like.

Breast cancer patients provided tissue from their axillary draining lymph nodes. The sample taken for sequencing was axillary lymph node tissue. The clonotype comes from a female donor with breast cancer. Some clones in this sample may be carry-over from other donors' samples. The V call is TRBV6-5, the J call TRBJ2-7; TRBD2 matches 12 bases. DNA for the CDR3: TGTGCCAGCAGACGACTAGCGGGAGTGTCCTACGAGCAGTACTTC. It specifies CASRRLAGVSYEQYF.